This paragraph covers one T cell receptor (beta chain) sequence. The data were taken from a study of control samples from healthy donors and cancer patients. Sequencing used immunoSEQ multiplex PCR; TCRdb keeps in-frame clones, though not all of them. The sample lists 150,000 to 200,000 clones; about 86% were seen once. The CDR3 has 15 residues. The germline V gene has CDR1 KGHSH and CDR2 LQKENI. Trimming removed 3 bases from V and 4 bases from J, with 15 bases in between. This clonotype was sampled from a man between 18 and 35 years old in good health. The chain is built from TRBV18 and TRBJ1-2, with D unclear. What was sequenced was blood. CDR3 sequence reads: CASSPGEGPAYGYTF. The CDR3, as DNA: TGTGCCAGCTCACCGGGCGAGGGCCCAGCCTATGGCTACACCTTC. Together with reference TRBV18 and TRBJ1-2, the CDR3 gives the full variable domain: NAGVMQNPRHLVRRRGQEARLRCSPMKGHSHVYWYRQLPEEGLKFMVYLQKENIIDESGMPKERFSAEFPKEGPSILRIQQVVRGDSAAYFCASSPGEGPAYGYTFGSGTRLTVV.